These 10 T cell receptor beta chains share one sample of origin, sequenced in a study of T cell repertoires in cytomegalovirus infection. MiXCR was run by TCRdb on the reads, yielding one entry per CDR3 protein. Here the sample spans approximately 1,000,000 distinct CDR3 sequences, 30% to 40% being singletons. These receptors' targets are unknown. This specimen consisted of cultured CD8+ T cells from PBMCs, obtained from culture after CMV antigen stimulation. The receptor source for this set is a human donor in good health (CMV status not recorded). Some clones in this sample may be carry-over from other donors' samples.

V gene TRBV4-1 combines with J gene TRBJ1-4, with 7 bases that match TRBD1. Trimming took 3 bases from V and 8 from J; bases not matched to a gene: 12. The CDR3 is 16 residues long. Germline CDR1 is MGHRA and CDR2 is YSYEKL. CDR3 nucleotides: TGCGCCAGCAGCCACCTAACCGGGACAGTCGTGGAAAAACTGTTTTTT. Translating gives CASSHLTGTVVEKLFF.

The gene calls are TRBV12-3 or TRBV12-4 and TRBJ2-3; 10 bases match TRBD2. CDR3 length: 19 amino acids. V lost 8 bases and J lost 2; bases outside the gene matches: 19. The CDR3 DNA reads as TGTGCCAGCGCCATAGCCACACGGACTAGCGGAGCTTTCACAGATACGCAGTATTTT. It codes for CASAIATRTSGAFTDTQYF.

This clonotype appeared a few times. Here the CDR3 reads CASSLFIGGEQFF. CDR3 DNA sequence: TGTGCCAGCAGCTTATTCATAGGGGGGGAGCAGTTCTTC. V usage is TRBV11-2 and J usage is TRBJ2-1; D tentatively reads TRBD1 or TRBD2 (6 bases each). CDR1 and CDR2 (germline): SGHAT, FQNNGV. The CDR3 loop spans 13 amino acids. V lost 2 bases to trimming and J lost 10 bases, with 12 bases between them.

This clonotype was detected ten times or more. The chain uses TRBV7-8 and TRBJ1-5; D not resolved. The ends were cut back, 0 bases at V and 0 bases at J, with 12 bases in the middle. Looked up from germline, CDR1 is SGHVS and CDR2 is FQNEAQ. The CDR3 runs to 17 residues. The CDR3 DNA reads TGTGCCAGCAGCTTAGCGGGCGGCAGATATAGCAATCAGCCCCAGCATTTT. Translated, it gives CASSLAGGRYSNQPQHF.

The V gene is TRBV19, the J gene TRBJ1-1; D perhaps matches TRBD1 (5 bases). Germline CDR1 is LNHDA and CDR2 is SQIVND (reference sequence). The CDR3 length is 13 residues. The V end was cut by 5 bases, the J end by 8 bases, with 15 bases between. The CDR3 is CASSVTEIQEAFF. DNA of the CDR3: TGTGCCAGTAGTGTGACAGAAATACAGGAAGCTTTCTTT.

This clonotype was seen only a few times. The chain joins TRBV5-1 to TRBJ1-1; possible D gene TRBD1, 6 bases. Germline V gene data show CDR1 as SGHRS and CDR2 as YFSETQ. Between the trimmed V and J ends, which lost 1 base and 4 bases, there was a span of 14 bases. This CDR3 spans 15 amino acids. The CDR3 reads CASSLLYQGSTEAFF. The CDR3, as DNA: TGCGCCAGCAGCTTGCTATATCAGGGGAGCACTGAAGCTTTCTTT.

The chain carries TRBV19 and TRBJ1-2; D may be TRBD1 (5 bases). The germline CDR1 and CDR2 sequences are LNHDA and SQIVND (reference sequence). CDR3 length: 20 residues. Trimming stripped 7 bases from V and 0 bases from J, with 30 bases between. In DNA form, the CDR3 reads TGTGCCAGTACCCTATATATCGCAAGACAGACATCCGATCCTAACTATGGCTACACCTTC. This gives the protein CASTLYIARQTSDPNYGYTF.

The chain joins TRBV7-9 to TRBJ1-2; possibly TRBD1 for D (6 bases). The CDR3 covers 15 residues. CDR1 is SEHNR, CDR2 FQNEAQ, per germline (reference sequence). V was shortened by 1 base and J by 8 bases, with 17 bases between the two germline ends. The CDR3 nucleotides are TGTGCCAGCAGCTTAGGGACAGCCCTTAAGGGGGGCTACACCTTC. Translating it yields CASSLGTALKGGYTF.

This clonotype was seen a few times. This chain uses TRBV6-2 or TRBV6-3 with TRBJ2-1, with D possibly TRBD2 on 5 matching bases. Per germline, CDR1 MNHEY and CDR2 SVGEGT. The V and J ends lost 2 bases and 0 bases respectively, with 11 bases between them. The CDR3 is made up of 16 amino acids. This CDR3 is CASSYRPGSSYNEQFF. The CDR3 DNA is TGTGCCAGCAGTTACCGGCCGGGGAGCTCCTACAATGAGCAGTTCTTC.

This clonotype showed up just once. This sequence joins TRBV15 and TRBJ1-1; D uncertain. The CDR3 consists of 14 residues. Trimming stripped 3 bases from V and 3 bases from J, with 11 bases between. Germline lookup yields CDR1 LNHNV and CDR2 YYDKDF (reference sequence). In nucleotides, the CDR3 is TGTGCCACCAGCAGGAGACCCTTGGACACTGAAGCTTTCTTT. Protein: CATSRRPLDTEAFF.